Shown below are 11 T cell receptor beta chains from a single sample sequenced in a study of Graves' ophthalmopathy and Graves' hyperthyroidism. Amplification from RNA transcripts yielded the TCR beta CDR3 regions. Second-round multiplex PCR came after a first-round RT-PCR that employed HTBI primers. TCRdb ran MiXCR on the multiplex PCR reads and lists one entry per CDR3 protein. The table shows about 700,000 distinct CDR3 sequences, with approximately 40% occurring only once. The sample taken for sequencing was peripheral blood. Receptor source: an adult man with Graves' ophthalmopathy.

In this sample, this clonotype turned up many times. The rearrangement links TRBV20-1 to TRBJ2-5, with a possible D match to TRBD2 (5 bases). The CDR3 has 12 amino acids. CDR1 is DFQATT, CDR2 SNEGSKA, per germline (reference sequence). V lost 5 bases and J 2 bases, leaving 9 bases between the germline ends. The CDR3 DNA reads as TGCAGTGCTCCACGGGGTCAAGAGACCCAGTACTTC. Its translation: CSAPRGQETQYF.

J is TRBJ1-4 and V is TRBV7-2; perhaps TRBD1 as D (5 bases). With 6 bases removed from V and 2 bases from J, the gap between germline ends came to 16 bases. Germline-derived CDR1 and CDR2 are SGHTA and FQGNSA. The CDR3 runs 16 residues. This CDR3 is CASSPPGGVTNEKLFF. The CDR3 DNA sequence: TGTGCCAGCAGTCCGCCGGGAGGGGTCACTAATGAAAAACTGTTTTTT.

This clonotype was counted at least ten times. This chain links TRBV12-3 or TRBV12-4 with TRBJ1-2; D is unclear. This CDR3 has 15 amino acids. Trimming pared 7 bases from V and 4 bases from J, leaving 19 bases between. CDR3 coding DNA: TGTGCCAGCACCCATGGTGGTCCAGCCGGCTATGGCTACACCTTC. Translation: CASTHGGPAGYGYTF.

This clonotype was detected many times. The V gene is TRBV2, the J gene TRBJ2-6; possible D gene TRBD1, 5 bases. V lost 7 bases and J lost 0, with 13 bases in between. Germline values: CDR1 SNHLY, CDR2 FYNNEI. The CDR3 extends over 16 amino acids. The CDR3 protein is CASMGRVNSGANVLTF. CDR3 DNA: TGTGCCAGCATGGGCAGGGTTAACTCTGGGGCCAACGTCCTGACTTTC.

The table lists this clonotype with many counts. The V gene is TRBV7-8, the J gene TRBJ1-2; a possible D gene is TRBD1 (5 bases). V lost 4 bases to trimming and J lost 8 bases, with 23 bases between them. Germline-derived CDR1 and CDR2 are SGHVS and FQNEAQ. The CDR3 extends over 16 amino acids. The CDR3 protein is CASSSIEGTALGGYTF. CDR3 nucleotides: TGTGCCAGCAGCTCTATTGAGGGGACGGCTTTAGGAGGCTACACCTTC. Combining the CDR3 with reference TRBV7-8 and TRBJ1-2 gives the whole variable domain GAGVSQSPRYKVAKRGQDVALRCDPISGHVSLFWYQQALGQGPEFLTYFQNEAQLDKSGLPSDRFFAERPEGSVSTLKIQRTQQEDSAVYLCASSSIEGTALGGYTFGSGTRLTVV.

The V and J genes are TRBV11-2 and TRBJ1-1; D is undetermined. The CDR3 is 15 amino acids. V lost 1 base and J lost 1, with 10 bases in between. The germline V gene has CDR1 SGHAT and CDR2 FQNNGV. The chain's CDR3 is CASSLVAAANTEAFF. The CDR3 DNA is TGTGCCAGCAGCTTAGTTGCAGCTGCGAACACTGAAGCTTTCTTT. The full variable domain, with the rest looked up from reference TRBV11-2 and TRBJ1-1, is EAGVAQSPRYKIIEKRQSVAFWCNPISGHATLYWYQQILGQGPKLLIQFQNNGVVDDSQLPKDRFSAERLKGVDSTLKIQPAKLEDSAVYLCASSLVAAANTEAFFGQGTRLTVV.

The chain recombines TRBV2 with TRBJ1-2; no reliable D call. The germline V gene has CDR1 SNHLY and CDR2 FYNNEI. V lost 3 bases to trimming and J lost 2 bases, with 10 bases between them. The CDR3 is 14 residues long. Here the CDR3 DNA reads TGTGCCAGCAGTGATTGGACGCACAACTATGGCTACACCTTC. Its translation is CASSDWTHNYGYTF.

This clonotype has a handful of counts. The chain couples TRBV11-2 to TRBJ2-2; D possibly uses TRBD1 or TRBD2 (5 bases each). The V gene lost 1 base and the J gene lost 6 bases, with 9 bases spanning the gap. This CDR3 has 14 amino acids. Germline CDR1 is SGHAT and CDR2 is FQNNGV. Written as DNA, the CDR3 is TGTGCCAGCAGCTTAGTACGGGGCGCCGGGGAGCTGTTTTTT. Translation: CASSLVRGAGELFF.

This clonotype was counted a few times. The gene calls are TRBV19 and TRBJ2-2, with D possibly matching TRBD2 (6 bases). Germline V gene sequence: CDR1 LNHDA, CDR2 SQIVND (reference sequence). The CDR3 length is 16 residues. Trimming pared 3 bases from V and 0 bases from J, leaving 11 bases between. As DNA, the CDR3 is TGTGCCAGTAGTATGGGAGGCATTACGAACACCGGGGAGCTGTTTTTT. Encoded protein: CASSMGGITNTGELFF.

The chain joins TRBV7-3 to TRBJ2-7; D ambiguous. CDR1 SGHTA and CDR2 FQGTGA come from the germline V gene. V lost 5 bases to trimming and J lost 1 base, with 15 bases between them. The CDR3 spans 15 residues. CDR3 region: CASSERIGPSYEQYF. The CDR3 DNA reads as TGTGCCAGCAGCGAGAGAATAGGGCCTTCCTACGAGCAGTACTTC.

This clonotype turned up a few times. The rearrangement joins TRBV7-2 to TRBJ1-3, with D maybe TRBD1 (6 bases). Germline-derived CDR1 and CDR2 are SGHTA and FQGNSA. The CDR3 is made up of 16 amino acids. The V end lost 4 bases, the J end lost 0 bases, and 13 bases lay between the germline ends. The CDR3, as DNA: TGTGCCAGCAGCTCAAGGACAGTCCGCTCTGGAAACACCATATATTTT. Residues: CASSSRTVRSGNTIYF.